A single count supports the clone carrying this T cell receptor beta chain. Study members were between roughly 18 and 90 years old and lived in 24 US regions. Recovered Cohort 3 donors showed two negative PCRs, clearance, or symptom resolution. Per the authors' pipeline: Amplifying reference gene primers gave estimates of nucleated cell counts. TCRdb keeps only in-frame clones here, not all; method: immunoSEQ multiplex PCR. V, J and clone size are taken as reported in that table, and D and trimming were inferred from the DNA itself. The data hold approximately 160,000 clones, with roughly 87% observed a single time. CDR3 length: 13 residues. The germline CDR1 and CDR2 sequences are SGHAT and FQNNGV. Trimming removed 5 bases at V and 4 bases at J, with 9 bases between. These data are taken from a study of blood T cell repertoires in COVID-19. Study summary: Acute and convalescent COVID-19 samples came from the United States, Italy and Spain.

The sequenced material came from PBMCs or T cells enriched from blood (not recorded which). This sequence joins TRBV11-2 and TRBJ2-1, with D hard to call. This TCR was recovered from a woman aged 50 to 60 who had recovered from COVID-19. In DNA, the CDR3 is TGTGCCAGCAGCAACGGTTTTTACAATGAGCAGTTCTTC. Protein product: CASSNGFYNEQFF.